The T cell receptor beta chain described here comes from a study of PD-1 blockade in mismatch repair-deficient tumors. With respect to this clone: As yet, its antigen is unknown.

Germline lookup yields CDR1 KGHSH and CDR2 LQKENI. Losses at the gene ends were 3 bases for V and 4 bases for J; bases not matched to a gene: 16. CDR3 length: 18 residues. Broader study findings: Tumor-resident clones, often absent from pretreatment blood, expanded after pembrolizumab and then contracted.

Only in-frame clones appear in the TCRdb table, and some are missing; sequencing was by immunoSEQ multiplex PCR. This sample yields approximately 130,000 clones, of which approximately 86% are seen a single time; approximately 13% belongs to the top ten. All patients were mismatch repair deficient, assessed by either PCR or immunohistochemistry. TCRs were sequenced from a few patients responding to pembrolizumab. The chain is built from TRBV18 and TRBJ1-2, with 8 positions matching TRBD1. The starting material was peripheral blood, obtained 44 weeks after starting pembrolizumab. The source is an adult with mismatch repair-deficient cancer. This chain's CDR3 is CASSPNTPGTGGSYGYTF. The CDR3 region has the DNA TGTGCCAGCTCACCCAATACTCCCGGGACAGGAGGGAGCTATGGCTACACCTTC.